These 5 T cell receptor beta chains came from one sample sequenced in a study of human T cells and chemical hapten exposure. TCRdb itself ran the RACE reads through MiXCR, one entry per CDR3 protein. Altogether under 65,000 distinct CDR3 sequences are present, roughly 9.9% being singletons, with the ten largest covering around 15%. The time point is: pre-sensitization, week 0. Treatment reported: therapeutic diphenylcyclopropenone sensitization with weekly scalp DPC. Source: whole blood, taken in connection with sensitization to the hapten diphenylcyclopropenone (DPC). These receptors were collected from a woman in her 40s with alopecia areata. Some clones in this sample may be carry-over from other donors' samples.

This clonotype was seen only a few times. The chain combines TRBV6-6 with TRBJ2-1, with 9 nucleotides matching TRBD1. V lost 2 bases and J lost 7; bases outside the gene matches: 6. The CDR3 has 15 residues. Germline V gene sequence: CDR1 MNHNY, CDR2 SVGAGI (reference sequence). The CDR3 bases are TGTGCCAGCAGTTACGAGGGACAGGGAGGGAATGAGCAGTTCTTC. Its protein is CASSYEGQGGNEQFF.

This clonotype was recorded at least ten times. This chain links TRBV12-5 with TRBJ2-5; D is ambiguous. This CDR3 contains 11 residues. Germline CDR1 LGHNT, CDR2 FRNRAP. The ends were cut back, 6 bases at V and 4 bases at J, with 6 bases in the middle. This CDR3 is CASGLGETQYF. DNA of the CDR3: TGTGCTAGTGGCCTCGGAGAGACCCAGTACTTC.

At least ten counts were recorded for this clonotype. In DNA form, the CDR3 reads TGCAGTGCTAGTAGTAGGGTAGCGGCCCTCTACGAGCAGTACTTC. This codes for CSASSRVAALYEQYF. J is TRBJ2-7 and V is TRBV20-1, with D perhaps TRBD2 (6 bases). V lost 3 bases and J lost 3, with 18 bases in between. Germline CDR1 DFQATT, CDR2 SNEGSKA (reference sequence). There are 15 residues in the CDR3.

This clonotype was picked up many times. The chain carries TRBV2 and TRBJ2-3, with 10 nucleotides matching TRBD2. The CDR3 totals 16 residues. The trim removed 5 bases at V and 0 bases at J, leaving 5 bases unmatched. Germline CDR1 and CDR2: SNHLY and FYNNEI. CDR3 sequence reads: CASSRLAGGSTDTQYF. The CDR3 DNA follows: TGTGCCAGCAGTAGGTTAGCGGGGGGTAGCACAGATACGCAGTATTTT.

This clonotype was seen at least ten times. J is TRBJ1-3 and V is TRBV12-3 or TRBV12-4; D might be TRBD1 (6 bases). V lost 6 bases to trimming and J lost 3 bases, with 12 bases between them. This CDR3 spans 14 amino acids. The CDR3 reads CASSGGAYGNTIYF. CDR3 nucleotides: TGTGCCAGCAGCGGGGGGGCTTATGGAAACACCATATATTTT.